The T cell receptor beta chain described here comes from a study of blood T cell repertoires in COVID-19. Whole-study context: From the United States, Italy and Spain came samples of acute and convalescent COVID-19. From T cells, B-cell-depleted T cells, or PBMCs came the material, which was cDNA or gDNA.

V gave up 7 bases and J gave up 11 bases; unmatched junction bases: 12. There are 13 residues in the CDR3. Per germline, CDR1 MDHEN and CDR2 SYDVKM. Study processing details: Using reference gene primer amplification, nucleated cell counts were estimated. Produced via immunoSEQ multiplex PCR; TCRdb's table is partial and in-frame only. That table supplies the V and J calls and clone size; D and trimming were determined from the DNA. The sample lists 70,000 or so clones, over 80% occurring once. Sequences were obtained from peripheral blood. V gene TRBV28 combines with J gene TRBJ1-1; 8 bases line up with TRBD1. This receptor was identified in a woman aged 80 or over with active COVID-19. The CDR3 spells CASTSQGAGGAFF. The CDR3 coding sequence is TGTGCCAGCACCTCGCAGGGGGCTGGGGGGGCTTTCTTT.